Below, 23 T cell receptor beta chains from the same sample are listed, as sequenced in a study of T cells in localized non-small cell lung cancer. TCRdb's copy holds only in-frame clones and misses some; the assay was immunoSEQ multiplex PCR. The sample has tens of thousands of clones; 84% are singletons. Sequencing used peripheral blood, obtained before any cancer treatment. Source of these receptors: a female donor of 60 years or more with stage I lung adenocarcinoma.

The rearrangement links TRBV27 to TRBJ2-7; D is possibly TRBD2 (6 bases). The V end was cut by 2 bases, the J end by 0 bases, with 11 bases between. From germline, CDR1 is MNHEY and CDR2 SMNVEV (reference sequence). The CDR3 contains 15 residues. The CDR3 loop is CASSLRAGSSYEQYF. CDR3 in DNA: TGTGCCAGCAGTTTACGGGCCGGGAGCTCCTACGAGCAGTACTTC.

The chain carries TRBV4-1 and TRBJ2-7, with 15 bases lining up with TRBD2. Germline values: CDR1 MGHRA, CDR2 YSYEKL. Trimming cost V 4 bases and J 6 bases; bases outside gene matches: 16. The CDR3 runs 19 residues. The CDR3 DNA reads TGCGCCAGCAGCCGAGGAGGACTAGCGGGAGGGCCGGGGTCGTCCGAGCAGTACTTC. This gives the protein CASSRGGLAGGPGSSEQYF.

DNA of the CDR3: TGTGCCAGTAGTATTGGATCCAGGGAGGGTCAGCCCCAGCATTTT. It specifies CASSIGSREGQPQHF. This rearrangement joins TRBV19 to TRBJ1-5, with D maybe TRBD1 (5 bases). The CDR3 is 15 residues long. Trimming cost V 3 bases and J 6 bases, with 15 bases left between them. Germline lookup yields CDR1 LNHDA and CDR2 SQIVND (reference sequence).

J is TRBJ2-7 and V is TRBV7-9; 7 nucleotides agree with TRBD1. This CDR3 contains 13 residues. V gave up 2 bases and J gave up 6 bases; unmatched junction bases: 4. Per germline, CDR1 SEHNR and CDR2 FQNEAQ (reference sequence). The CDR3 region has the DNA TGTGCCAGCAGCTTAACAGGGGCTAGCGAGCAGTACTTC. Its translation: CASSLTGASEQYF.

The rearrangement joins TRBV7-9 to TRBJ1-4; D is possibly TRBD1 (6 bases). Germline CDR1 is SEHNR and CDR2 is FQNEAQ (reference sequence). V was clipped by 6 bases and J by 8 bases, with 13 bases between them. This CDR3 contains 13 residues. The CDR3 DNA reads TGTGCCAGCAGGGCAGGGGATAGGGAAAAACTGTTTTTT. Amino acids: CASRAGDREKLFF.

The rearrangement links TRBV5-1 to TRBJ1-1; D is ambiguous. The germline V and J ends were trimmed by 2 bases and 0 bases, with 8 bases remaining between them. Looked up from germline, CDR1 is SGHRS and CDR2 is YFSETQ. There are 14 residues in the CDR3. The CDR3 sequence: CASSLGSLNTEAFF. The CDR3 DNA is TGCGCCAGCAGCTTAGGGTCCCTGAACACTGAAGCTTTCTTT.

This CDR3 reads CASSLGLAGRALLDTQYF. The CDR3 nucleotides are TGTGCCAGCAGCTTAGGCCTAGCGGGGCGCGCGCTACTAGATACGCAGTATTTT. This chain connects TRBV7-9 to TRBJ2-3; the match to TRBD2 covers 9 bases. With V trimmed by 1 base and J by 5 bases, 13 bases remained unmatched. The CDR3 has 18 residues. CDR1 is SEHNR, CDR2 FQNEAQ, per germline (reference sequence). Full variable domain (remainder filled in from reference TRBV7-9 and TRBJ2-3): DTGVSQNPRHKITKRGQNVTFRCDPISEHNRLYWYRQTLGQGPEFLTYFQNEAQLEKSRLLSDRFSAERPKGSFSTLEIQRTEQGDSAMYLCASSLGLAGRALLDTQYFGPGTRLTVL.

The chain uses TRBV15 and TRBJ2-3, with D perhaps given as TRBD1 or TRBD2 (6 bases each). Germline V lookup: CDR1 LNHNV, CDR2 YYDKDF (reference sequence). This CDR3 is built from 14 residues. V lost 6 bases to trimming and J lost 0 bases, with 10 bases between them. CDR3 DNA sequence: TGTGCCACCAGACGGGGGCCTAGCACAGATACGCAGTATTTT. It yields the protein CATRRGPSTDTQYF.

V gene TRBV9 combines with J gene TRBJ1-3, with D uncertain. V lost 0 bases to trimming and J lost 0 bases, with 19 bases between them. The germline gives CDR1 SGDLS, CDR2 YYNGEE. CDR3 length: 19 amino acids. This CDR3 reads CASSVGIGNPTSSGNTIYF. The CDR3 DNA reads TGTGCCAGCAGCGTAGGAATAGGGAACCCAACGAGCTCTGGAAACACCATATATTTT.

The chain uses TRBV29-1 and TRBJ2-7, with TRBD2 matching 8 bases. The trim removed 3 bases at V and 5 bases at J, leaving 9 bases unmatched. Germline CDR1 and CDR2: SQVTM and ANQGSEA. The CDR3 extends over 14 amino acids. The CDR3 DNA sequence: TGCAGCGTTGAGACCACGGGGGGGGCCGACGAGCAGTACTTC. Its protein product is CSVETTGGADEQYF.

The V and J genes are TRBV27 and TRBJ2-3, with D perhaps matching TRBD1 or TRBD2 (6 bases each). CDR3 length: 16 amino acids. V was trimmed by 6 bases and J by 0 bases, leaving 16 bases between them. Germline V gives CDR1 MNHEY, CDR2 SMNVEV (reference sequence). The CDR3 DNA follows: TGTGCCAGCAGCCCGCTCGCGGGACAAAGCACAGATACGCAGTATTTT. As protein: CASSPLAGQSTDTQYF.

This clone was found a few times. This chain connects TRBV5-1 to TRBJ2-1, with D maybe TRBD2 (5 bases). This CDR3 is built from 13 residues. Germline assignment: CDR1 SGHRS and CDR2 YFSETQ. V dropped 0 bases and J dropped 9 bases, with 10 bases sitting between them. This chain's CDR3 is CASSLVASTEQFF. In nucleotides, the CDR3 is TGCGCCAGCAGCTTGGTGGCTAGCACTGAGCAGTTCTTC.

The rearrangement joins TRBV5-1 to TRBJ1-4, with a tentative D call TRBD1 (6 bases). With 4 bases removed from V and 4 bases from J, the gap between germline ends came to 14 bases. Germline CDR1 SGHRS, CDR2 YFSETQ. This CDR3 comprises 15 residues. CDR3 sequence (DNA): TGCGCCAGCAGCCAAGGGACAACAGTTAATGAAAAACTGTTTTTT. It codes for CASSQGTTVNEKLFF.

V gene TRBV6-5 combines with J gene TRBJ1-5, with D possibly matching TRBD1 (6 bases). Germline V lookup: CDR1 MNHEY, CDR2 SVGAGI. The CDR3 runs to 13 residues. Trimming cost V 7 bases and J 6 bases, with 13 bases left between them. The CDR3 nucleotides read TGTGCCAGCAAAGGGGGGGAGGCTCAGCCCCAGCATTTT. As protein: CASKGGEAQPQHF.

This clone was observed once. The gene calls are TRBV30 and TRBJ2-7; 10 bases agree with TRBD1. The CDR3 covers 12 residues. After removal of 8 bases from V and 3 bases from J, the junction contained 4 bases not matched to a gene. The germline V gene has CDR1 GTSNPN and CDR2 SVGIG (reference sequence). The CDR3 DNA is TGTGCCGGGGACAGGGGTAACTACGAGCAGTACTTC. This codes for CAGDRGNYEQYF.

This clone has just one count. The chain couples TRBV2 to TRBJ2-3; D gene uncertain. CDR3 length equals 12 residues. The germline gives CDR1 SNHLY, CDR2 FYNNEI. The germline V and J ends were trimmed by 6 bases and 3 bases, with 7 bases remaining between them. CDR3 coding DNA: TGTGCCAGCAGGGGGAATACAGATACGCAGTATTTT. Its protein product is CASRGNTDTQYF.

The chain employs TRBV27 and TRBJ2-3, with D possibly being TRBD1 (7 bases). V lost 4 bases and J 2 bases, leaving 13 bases between the germline ends. This CDR3 spans 15 amino acids. Germline-derived CDR1 and CDR2 are MNHEY and SMNVEV (reference sequence). CDR3 protein: CASSSQGGVTDTQYF. The CDR3 region has the DNA TGTGCCAGCAGTTCCCAGGGGGGAGTCACAGATACGCAGTATTTT.

CDR3 sequence (DNA): TGTGCCAGCAGCTACCCCGAGCGGGCGAGCTCCTACGAGCAGTACTTC. It codes for CASSYPERASSYEQYF. The chain recombines TRBV7-9 with TRBJ2-7; maybe TRBD2 (6 bases). The CDR3 extends over 16 amino acids. V lost 4 bases and J lost 0, with 16 bases in between. Germline loops: CDR1 SEHNR, CDR2 FQNEAQ (reference sequence).

The chain combines TRBV27 with TRBJ2-1; 8 nucleotides agree with TRBD1. The CDR3 totals 14 residues. V lost 6 bases to trimming and J lost 8 bases; unmatched junction nucleotides: 9. Germline lookup yields CDR1 MNHEY and CDR2 SMNVEV (reference sequence). The CDR3 nucleotides are TGTGCCAGCAGCGGGACAGGACCTGGGGATGAGCAGTTCTTC. It is translated as CASSGTGPGDEQFF.

V and J are TRBV2 and TRBJ2-1, with 7 positions matching TRBD2. Germline V gives CDR1 SNHLY, CDR2 FYNNEI. There are 14 residues in the CDR3. V lost 6 bases to trimming and J lost 4 bases; unmatched junction nucleotides: 6. The CDR3 DNA reads as TGTGCCAGCAGACGGGAGGCCCAATACAATGAGCAGTTCTTC. It is translated as CASRREAQYNEQFF. The whole variable domain, filled in from reference TRBV2 and TRBJ2-1, reads EPEVTQTPSHQVTQMGQEVILRCVPISNHLYFYWYRQILGQKVEFLVSFYNNEISEKSEIFDDQFSVERPDGSNFTLKIRSTKLEDSAMYFCASRREAQYNEQFFGPGTRLTVL.

The V and J genes are TRBV7-8 and TRBJ1-2; 9 positions match TRBD1. This CDR3 contains 13 residues. Germline CDR1 and CDR2: SGHVS and FQNEAQ. V lost 5 bases and J lost 4; bases outside the gene matches: 2. Written as DNA, the CDR3 is TGTGCCAGCAGCCCGGACAGGGGCTATGGCTACACCTTC. Translated, it gives CASSPDRGYGYTF.

The J gene is TRBJ1-5, the V gene TRBV9; maybe TRBD1 (6 bases). The CDR3 sequence is 13 residues long. The ends were cut back, 4 bases at V and 3 bases at J, with 8 bases in the middle. Per the germline V gene, CDR1 is SGDLS and CDR2 is YYNGEE. CDR3 sequence reads: CASSRDINQPQHF. For the CDR3, the DNA is TGTGCCAGCAGCCGGGACATCAATCAGCCCCAGCATTTT.

V gene TRBV19 combines with J gene TRBJ2-1; perhaps TRBD1 as D (5 bases). CDR1 LNHDA and CDR2 SQIVND come from the germline V gene (reference sequence). V lost 4 bases and J lost 4, with 5 bases in between. The CDR3 runs to 12 residues. CDR3 residues: CASSRQYNEQFF. The CDR3 region has the DNA TGTGCCAGTAGTAGACAGTACAATGAGCAGTTCTTC.